Detailed here is one TCR beta chain. Its target is unknown. PCR used 60 Vbeta primers and 13 Jbeta primers. The assay was immunoSEQ multiplex PCR, and TCRdb's table has in-frame clones only and misses some. The table records nearly 110,000 clones, more than 60% of them present only once. This sample was included in a study of cytomegalovirus exposure and HLA in healthy donors. Looking at the study overall: Findings of an earlier analysis included some 120 million unique TCR beta sequences from roughly 180 million T cells.

Notes on the study in general: The study found most TCR sequences rare, yet found some public TCRs in many donors. In a later analysis, HLA-associated beta chains showed higher expansion and lower generation probabilities than comparable chains.

This CDR3 has 15 residues. The germline V gene encodes CDR1 ENHRY and CDR2 SYGVKD. V dropped 9 bases and J dropped 6 bases, with 24 bases sitting between them. This chain connects TRBV10-3 to TRBJ2-7; weak D call: TRBD1 (8 bases). The source is a woman in her forties or fifties in good health and CMV-seropositive. What was sequenced was PBMCs. In DNA form, the CDR3 reads TGTGCCATTCCCCCACGGGGGGACAGGAGGGGCGAGCAGTACTTC. This translates into CAIPPRGDRRGEQYF.